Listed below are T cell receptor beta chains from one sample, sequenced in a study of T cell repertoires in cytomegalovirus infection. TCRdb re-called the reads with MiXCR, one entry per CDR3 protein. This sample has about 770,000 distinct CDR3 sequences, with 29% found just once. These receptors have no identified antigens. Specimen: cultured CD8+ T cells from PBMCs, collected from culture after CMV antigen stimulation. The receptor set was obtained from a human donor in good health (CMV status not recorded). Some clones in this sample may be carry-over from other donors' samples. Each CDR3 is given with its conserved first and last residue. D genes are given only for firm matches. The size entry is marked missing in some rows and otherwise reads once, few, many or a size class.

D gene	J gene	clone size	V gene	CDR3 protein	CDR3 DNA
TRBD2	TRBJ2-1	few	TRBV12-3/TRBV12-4	CASSLRTSGGPDEQFF	TGTGCCAGCAGTTTAAGGACTAGCGGGGGTCCGGATGAGCAGTTCTTC
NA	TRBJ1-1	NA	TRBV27	CASRRRYGAGRGNTEAFF	TGTGCCAGCAGGCGCCGATACGGCGCAGGGCGAGGGAACACTGAAGCTTTCTTT
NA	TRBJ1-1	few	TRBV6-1	CASSEATGEVNTEAFF	TGTGCCAGCAGTGAGGCAACCGGCGAAGTGAACACTGAAGCTTTCTTT
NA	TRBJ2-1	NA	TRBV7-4	CASSTSPLVGAVYEQFF	TGTGCCAGCAGCACGAGCCCACTAGTGGGGGCTGTCTATGAGCAGTTCTTC
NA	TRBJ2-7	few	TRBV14	CASSHWTSTYEQYF	TGTGCCAGCAGCCACTGGACGTCGACCTACGAGCAGTACTTC
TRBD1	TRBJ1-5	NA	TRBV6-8	CATSDRGVNQPQHF	TGTGCCACCTCGGACAGGGGTGTTAATCAGCCCCAGCATTTT
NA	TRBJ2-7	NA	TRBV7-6	CASTPYLGSSYEQYF	TGTGCCAGCACCCCCTACCTGGGAAGCTCCTACGAGCAGTACTTC
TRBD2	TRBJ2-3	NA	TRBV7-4	CASSLFSSGDADTQYF	TGTGCCAGCAGCTTATTCTCTAGCGGGGACGCAGATACGCAGTATTTT
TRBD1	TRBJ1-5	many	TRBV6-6	CASTRRTGGGDQPQHF	TGTGCCAGCACTCGTCGGACAGGGGGTGGTGATCAGCCCCAGCATTTT
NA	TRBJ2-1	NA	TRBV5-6	CASSLGASNEQFF	TGTGCCAGCAGCTTGGGAGCCTCCAATGAGCAGTTCTTC
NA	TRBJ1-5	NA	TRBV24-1	CATSDRRTVDNQPQHF	TGTGCCACCAGTGACCGTCGGACAGTCGACAATCAGCCCCAGCATTTT
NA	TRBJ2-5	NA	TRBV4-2	CASSQDTSPPETQYF	TGTGCCAGCAGCCAAGATACATCGCCCCCAGAGACCCAGTACTTC
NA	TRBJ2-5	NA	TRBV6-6	CASAAQETQYF	TGTGCCAGCGCGGCCCAAGAGACCCAGTACTTC
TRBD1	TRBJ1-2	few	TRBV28	CASSLGLADREPPNYGYTF	TGTGCCAGCAGCTTAGGGCTTGCGGACAGGGAACCTCCTAACTATGGCTACACCTTC
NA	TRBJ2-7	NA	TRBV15	CATSTRTSAYEQYF	TGTGCCACCAGCACGCGGACCTCAGCCTACGAGCAGTACTTC
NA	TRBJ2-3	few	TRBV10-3	CAISAPSRDDTDTQYF	TGTGCCATCAGTGCCCCAAGTCGGGACGACACAGATACGCAGTATTTT
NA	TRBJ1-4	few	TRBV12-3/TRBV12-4	CASSRNRDYNEKLFF	TGTGCCAGCAGTCGAAACCGGGACTATAATGAAAAACTGTTTTTT
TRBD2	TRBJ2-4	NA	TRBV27	CANSQGLAGVAKNIQYF	TGTGCCAACAGTCAGGGACTAGCGGGGGTAGCCAAAAACATTCAGTACTTC
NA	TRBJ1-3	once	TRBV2	CASSGALNTIYF	TGTGCCAGCAGTGGGGCCCTGAACACCATATATTTT
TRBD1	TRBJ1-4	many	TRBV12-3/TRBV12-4	CASSLRTGWGEKLFF	TGTGCCAGCAGTTTACGGACAGGCTGGGGGGAAAAACTGTTTTTT
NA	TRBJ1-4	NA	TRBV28	CASSRRQKKLFF	TGTGCCAGCAGTCGGAGGCAGAAAAAACTGTTTTTT
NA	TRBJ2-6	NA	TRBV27	CASSSVAGANVLTF	TGTGCCAGCAGTTCAGTTGCTGGGGCCAACGTCCTGACTTTC
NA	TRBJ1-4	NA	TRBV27	CASSLSAFRAIPEKLFF	TGTGCCAGCAGTTTATCTGCTTTCCGGGCCATTCCTGAAAAACTGTTTTTT
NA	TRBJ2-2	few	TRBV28	CASNTRRTPYTGELFF	TGTGCCAGCAATACGCGCCGGACTCCCTACACCGGGGAGCTGTTTTTT
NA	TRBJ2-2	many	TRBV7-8	CASIPLNKRELFF	TGTGCCAGCATCCCATTAAATAAAAGGGAGCTGTTTTTT
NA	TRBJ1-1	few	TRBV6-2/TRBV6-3	CASALDRLTEAFF	TGTGCCAGCGCCCTCGACAGGCTAACTGAAGCTTTCTTT
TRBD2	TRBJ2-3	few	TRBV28	CASSFPTTSGGTDTQYF	TGTGCCAGCAGTTTCCCCACGACTAGCGGGGGCACAGATACGCAGTATTTT
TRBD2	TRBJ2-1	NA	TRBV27	CASSSSGGAKYNEQFF	TGTGCCAGCAGTTCAAGCGGGGGCGCCAAATACAATGAGCAGTTCTTC
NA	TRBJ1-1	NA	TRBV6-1	CASSGTDSYTEAFF	TGTGCCAGCAGTGGGACAGACAGCTACACTGAAGCTTTCTTT
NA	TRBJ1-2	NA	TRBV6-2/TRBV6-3	CASSYEEGYTF	TGTGCCAGCAGTTACGAGGAGGGCTACACCTTC
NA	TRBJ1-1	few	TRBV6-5	CASSAGTSSEAFF	TGTGCCAGCAGTGCCGGGACTAGCTCTGAAGCTTTCTTT
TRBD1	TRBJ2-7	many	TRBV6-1	CASSPGQGADEQYF	TGTGCCAGCAGCCCCGGACAGGGGGCTGACGAGCAGTACTTC
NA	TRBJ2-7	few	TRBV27	CASSLRQVPSYEQYF	TGTGCCAGCAGTTTACGACAGGTCCCATCCTACGAGCAGTACTTC
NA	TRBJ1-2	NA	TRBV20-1	CSARDRGAPSVVGSPNYGYTF	TGCAGTGCTAGAGATCGAGGGGCTCCGTCGGTCGTGGGTTCCCCCAACTATGGCTACACCTTC
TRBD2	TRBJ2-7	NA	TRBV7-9	CASSPEFGGALIYEQYF	TGTGCCAGCAGCCCAGAGTTCGGGGGGGCCCTAATTTACGAGCAGTACTTC
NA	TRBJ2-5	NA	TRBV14	CASSYTVGARETQYF	TGTGCCAGCAGCTATACGGTGGGGGCGAGGGAGACCCAGTACTTC
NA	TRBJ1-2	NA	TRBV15	CATSAWDRDHDGYTF	TGTGCCACCAGCGCCTGGGATAGGGACCACGATGGCTACACCTTC
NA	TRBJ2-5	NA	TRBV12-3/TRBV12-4	CASSLYAGGGETQYF	TGTGCCAGCAGTTTGTATGCAGGGGGAGGAGAGACCCAGTACTTC
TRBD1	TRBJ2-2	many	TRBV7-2	CASIMDRGFSTGELFF	TGTGCCAGCATCATGGACAGGGGGTTTAGCACCGGGGAGCTGTTTTTT
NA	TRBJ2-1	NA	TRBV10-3	CAIGKTEDTRGSYNEQFF	TGTGCCATCGGAAAGACGGAGGATACGAGGGGGTCCTACAATGAGCAGTTCTTC
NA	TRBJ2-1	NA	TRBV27	CASNLGGVDEQFF	TGTGCCAGCAATTTGGGCGGGGTCGATGAGCAGTTCTTC
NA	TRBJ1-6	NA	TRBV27	CASSPRGSSYNSPLHF	TGTGCCAGCAGTCCCCGTGGCAGCTCCTATAATTCACCCCTCCACTTT
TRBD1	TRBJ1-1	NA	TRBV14	CASSQEGDRGILWITEAFF	TGTGCCAGCAGCCAAGAAGGAGACAGGGGAATCTTGTGGATCACTGAAGCTTTCTTT
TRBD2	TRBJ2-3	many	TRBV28	CASSFRLAGFTDTQYF	TGTGCCAGCAGTTTCCGACTAGCGGGGTTCACAGATACGCAGTATTTT
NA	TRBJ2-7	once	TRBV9	CASSVRDRHYEQYF	TGTGCCAGCAGCGTCCGGGATCGTCACTACGAGCAGTACTTC